One sample yielded the 25 T cell receptor beta chains listed below, sequenced in a study of CD4 T cells in relation to SARS-CoV-2 and coronaviruses. CD4+ T cells from unexposed donors were obtained before the COVID-19 pandemic (2011-2018). Profiling relied on immunoSEQ multiplex PCR, and the TCRdb table lists in-frame clones only, not all of them. The sample lists under 70,000 clones, about nine tenths occurring once. The sequenced material came from memory CD4+ T cells from PBMCs. Every receptor here comes from a human donor in good health.

This rearrangement joins TRBV19 to TRBJ2-1, with TRBD2 matching 8 bases. There are 14 residues in the CDR3. Germline-derived CDR1 and CDR2 are LNHDA and SQIVND (reference sequence). The trim removed 7 bases at V and 6 bases at J, leaving 8 bases unmatched. CDR3 DNA sequence: TGTGCCAGTAACGGGCAGCGGGAGATCAATGAGCAGTTCTTC. Translation: CASNGQREINEQFF.

V and J are TRBV19 and TRBJ2-7, with TRBD1 identical over 11 bases. This CDR3 is built from 16 residues. CDR1 and CDR2 from the germline V gene are LNHDA and SQIVND (reference sequence). J was trimmed by 0 bases and V by 3 bases; bases with no gene match: 4. The CDR3 DNA is TGTGCCAGTAGTATGTATGGGACAGGGGGCTCCTACGAGCAGTACTTC. It specifies CASSMYGTGGSYEQYF.

Only a few counts were recorded for this clone. The chain's CDR3 is CASSFGDRVFTF. The CDR3 DNA is TGTGCCAGCAGTTTCGGGGACAGGGTTTTCACCTTC. This chain links TRBV28 with TRBJ1-2; 9 bases line up with TRBD1. The CDR3 spans 12 residues. V was pared by 3 bases and J by 13 bases, with 6 bases of the junction left unmatched. Germline V gene data show CDR1 as MDHEN and CDR2 as SYDVKM.

V gene TRBV7-9 combines with J gene TRBJ1-1; TRBD1 agrees at 8 bases. Germline V gives CDR1 SEHNR, CDR2 FQNEAQ (reference sequence). The CDR3 consists of 13 residues. The V gene end was trimmed by 7 bases and the J gene end by 4 bases; junction bases not matched to a gene: 5. The CDR3 coding sequence is TGTGCCAGCACCACGGACAGGGTCACTGAAGCTTTCTTT. Translating gives CASTTDRVTEAFF.

This sequence joins TRBV6-6 and TRBJ2-2; TRBD1 matches at 7 bases. Germline V CDR1 and CDR2: MNHNY, SVGAGI (reference sequence). The CDR3 sequence is 15 residues long. The trim removed 6 bases at V and 5 bases at J, leaving 9 bases unmatched. CDR3 sequence (DNA): TGTGCCAGCAGACTCGGACAGGCGAGGACCGGGGAGCTGTTTTTT. This sequence encodes CASRLGQARTGELFF.

The J gene is TRBJ2-1, the V gene TRBV24-1; D tentatively fits TRBD1 or TRBD2 (5 bases each). CDR1 is KGHDR and CDR2 is SFDVKD in the germline V gene. There are 11 residues in the CDR3. V was clipped by 6 bases and J by 10 bases, with 9 bases between them. CDR3 nucleotide sequence: TGTGCCACCAGTTGGGGACCGGAGCAGTTCTTC. It specifies CATSWGPEQFF.

The chain has TRBV6-5 and TRBJ2-7, with 7 bases that match TRBD1. The germline gives CDR1 MNHEY, CDR2 SVGAGI. After removal of 6 bases from V and 6 bases from J, the junction contained 11 bases not matched to a gene. This CDR3 is built from 14 residues. The CDR3 DNA reads as TGTGCCAGCAGCGATCCGACAGGGATCGGCGAGCAGTACTTC. Residues: CASSDPTGIGEQYF.

This clone was detected only once. The J gene is TRBJ1-4, the V gene TRBV28; D gene uncertain. This CDR3 region has 15 residues. CDR1 and CDR2 from the germline V gene are MDHEN and SYDVKM. V was clipped by 6 bases and J by 11 bases, with 22 bases between them. The CDR3 loop is CASSTTGPGGTKLFF. Here the CDR3 DNA reads TGTGCCAGCAGCACAACTGGGCCCGGAGGTACGAAACTGTTTTTT.

In this sample, this clone turned up once. The chain is built from TRBV20-1 and TRBJ1-4, with a possible D match to TRBD1 (6 bases). Looked up from germline, CDR1 is DFQATT and CDR2 is SNEGSKA (reference sequence). This CDR3 has 13 residues. Trimming removed 6 bases from V and 3 bases from J, with 11 bases in between. CDR3 amino acids: CSASRGANEKLFF. In DNA form, the CDR3 reads TGCAGTGCAAGTAGGGGGGCTAATGAAAAACTGTTTTTT.

This sequence joins TRBV7-9 and TRBJ2-7; D may be TRBD1 (6 bases). The germline V gene has CDR1 SEHNR and CDR2 FQNEAQ (reference sequence). Between the trimmed V and J ends, which lost 3 bases and 4 bases, there was a span of 22 bases. The CDR3 extends over 17 amino acids. Here the CDR3 reads CASSFQKAGATGYEQYF. The CDR3 region has the DNA TGTGCCAGCAGCTTCCAGAAGGCAGGGGCCACCGGGTACGAGCAGTACTTC.

This sequence joins TRBV5-1 and TRBJ2-1; D may be TRBD2 (7 bases). V lost 3 bases, J lost 0 bases, and 16 bases lay in between. The CDR3 runs 17 residues. Germline CDR1 SGHRS, CDR2 YFSETQ. CDR3 loop: CASSSLRGGSSYNEQFF. The CDR3 DNA sequence: TGCGCCAGCAGCTCTCTAAGGGGGGGCAGCTCCTACAATGAGCAGTTCTTC.

This clone was seen a single time. The V gene is TRBV6-4, the J gene TRBJ2-2; TRBD1 or TRBD2 may be the D gene (6 bases each). Between the trimmed V and J ends, which lost 10 bases and 3 bases, there was a span of 15 bases. Germline V gene lookup returns CDR1 MRHNA and CDR2 SNTAGT. The CDR3 contains 14 residues. CDR3 nucleotide sequence: TGTGCCACGTGTCGGGGGCTTGACACCGGGGAGCTGTTTTTT. Encoded protein: CATCRGLDTGELFF.

The chain is built from TRBV19 and TRBJ2-3, with 7 bases identical to TRBD2. Germline V gene sequence: CDR1 LNHDA, CDR2 SQIVND (reference sequence). Germline trimming cut 11 bases from V and 1 base from J; bases unmatched to any gene: 9. CDR3 length: 14 residues. The CDR3 is CAVLPSGGTDTQYF. CDR3 sequence (DNA): TGTGCCGTGTTGCCTAGCGGCGGCACAGATACGCAGTATTTT.

V is TRBV4-1 and J is TRBJ2-1; the D gene is possibly TRBD2 (5 bases). V lost 4 bases and J 10 bases, leaving 20 bases between the germline ends. Per the germline V gene, CDR1 is MGHRA and CDR2 is YSYEKL. CDR3 size: 15 residues. The CDR3 region is CASSLLNKREREQFF. DNA for the CDR3: TGCGCCAGCAGCCTATTGAACAAGAGGGAACGAGAGCAGTTCTTC.

This chain joins TRBV11-2 and TRBJ1-4, with D perhaps TRBD1 (6 bases). Germline assignment: CDR1 SGHAT and CDR2 FQNNGV. CDR3 length equals 16 residues. Trimming shortened V by 4 bases and J by 0 bases, and 12 bases separated the two germline ends. The CDR3 protein is CASSSGQTATNEKLFF. Written as DNA, the CDR3 is TGTGCCAGCAGCTCTGGACAGACTGCAACTAATGAAAAACTGTTTTTT.

This chain connects TRBV28 to TRBJ2-7; 10 bases are shared with TRBD2. Germline lookup yields CDR1 MDHEN and CDR2 SYDVKM. V lost 1 base to trimming and J lost 2 bases; unmatched junction nucleotides: 2. There are 15 residues in the CDR3. CDR3 protein: CASSLSTSGAYEQYF. The CDR3 coding sequence is TGTGCCAGCAGTTTATCTACTAGCGGGGCCTACGAGCAGTACTTC.

The chain joins TRBV10-2 to TRBJ1-1, with 7 positions matching TRBD1. Germline V gene lookup returns CDR1 WSHSY and CDR2 SAAADI. This CDR3 is built from 13 residues. V shed 6 bases, J shed 0 bases, and the junction held 1 base outside the gene matches. In nucleotides, the CDR3 is TGCGCCAGCAGGGACAGGTTGAACACTGAAGCTTTCTTT. Its protein product is CASRDRLNTEAFF.

The chain links TRBV7-9 to TRBJ1-6; the D gene is possibly TRBD1 (5 bases). Germline V CDR1 and CDR2: SEHNR, FQNEAQ (reference sequence). The CDR3 is 15 amino acids. Trimming removed 5 bases at V and 6 bases at J, with 14 bases between. For the CDR3, the DNA is TGTGCCAGCAGCCCGGGGGACGGACCTAATTCACCCCTCCACTTT. Protein: CASSPGDGPNSPLHF.

The V gene is TRBV28, the J gene TRBJ2-7, with a tentative D call TRBD2 (6 bases). Germline CDR1 reads MDHEN; CDR2 reads SYDVKM. CDR3 length: 15 amino acids. Trimming pared 3 bases from V and 2 bases from J, leaving 14 bases between. CDR3 region: CASSLGGAAAYEQYF. The CDR3 DNA follows: TGTGCCAGCAGTTTGGGGGGAGCGGCAGCCTACGAGCAGTACTTC.

This chain connects TRBV7-2 to TRBJ2-3; D gene unclear. This CDR3 region has 14 residues. Deletions cut 5 bases from V and 5 bases from J, with 14 bases between. The V gene's germline CDR1 is SGHTA and CDR2 FQGNSA. In DNA form, the CDR3 reads TGTGCCAGCAGCAACCGGGCCATGGGAGATACGCAGTATTTT. Its translation: CASSNRAMGDTQYF.

The chain carries TRBV9 and TRBJ2-1; TRBD1 might be the D (6 bases). Trimming shortened V by 2 bases and J by 5 bases, and 17 bases separated the two germline ends. CDR3 length: 16 amino acids. Germline lookup yields CDR1 SGDLS and CDR2 YYNGEE. DNA of the CDR3: TGTGCCAGCAGCGTGGGGGCCCGCTTCTACGACAATGAGCAGTTCTTC. Translating it yields CASSVGARFYDNEQFF.

V is TRBV5-1 and J is TRBJ2-5; 9 bases map to TRBD2. The germline CDR1 and CDR2 sequences are SGHRS and YFSETQ. This CDR3 comprises 18 residues. V was clipped by 3 bases and J by 12 bases; unmatched bases: 24. CDR3 nucleotides: TGCGCCAGCAGCTCCCACGAATTCCGCGCGGGAGGGACGAGGCGGGAGTACTTC. Amino acids: CASSSHEFRAGGTRREYF. Complete variable domain (other parts from reference TRBV5-1 and TRBJ2-5): KAGVTQTPRYLIKTRGQQVTLSCSPISGHRSVSWYQQTPGQGLQFLFEYFSETQRNKGNFPGRFSGRQFSNSRSEMNVSTLELGDSALYLCASSSHEFRAGGTRREYFGPGTRLLVL.

This rearrangement joins TRBV19 to TRBJ2-6; 8 bases line up with TRBD1. The ends lost 6 bases at V and 0 bases at J; junction bases unmatched: 7. CDR1 is LNHDA and CDR2 is SQIVND in the germline V gene (reference sequence). The CDR3 covers 17 residues. CDR3 region: CASSPGQAYSGANVLTF. The CDR3 bases are TGTGCCAGTAGCCCGGGACAGGCCTACTCTGGGGCCAACGTCCTGACTTTC.

In DNA form, the CDR3 reads TGTGCCAGCTCAAACAGGGGGCGAGGTGAAGCTTTCTTT. The encoded protein is CASSNRGRGEAFF. The J gene is TRBJ1-1, the V gene TRBV27; TRBD1 matches at 9 bases. Germline values: CDR1 MNHEY, CDR2 SMNVEV (reference sequence). The CDR3 has 13 residues. V was pared by 8 bases and J by 7 bases, with 8 bases of the junction left unmatched.

The chain recombines TRBV6-4 with TRBJ1-4, with no clear D. The CDR3 consists of 10 residues. With 6 bases removed from V and 5 bases from J, the gap between germline ends came to 1 base. Looked up from germline, CDR1 is MRHNA and CDR2 is SNTAGT. CDR3 DNA: TGTGCCAGCAGAAATGAAAAACTGTTTTTT. It specifies CASRNEKLFF.